A selection of T cell receptor beta chains follows, all from one sample in a study of OX40 agonist ivuxolimab in advanced cancers. The repertoire was sequenced with immunoSEQ multiplex PCR; TCRdb's copy has only in-frame clones and lacks some. Of about 79,000 clones listed, about 85% are singletons. The specimen comprised CD4+ or CD8+ T cells sorted from blood, sampled in a trial of the OX40 agonist ivuxolimab. The receptors here all came from an adult with an advanced solid tumor such as melanoma, head and neck, liver or kidney cancer. Both conserved end residues are part of each CDR3. Fields, in order: D gene, J gene, clone size, CDR3 length, V gene, CDR3 DNA, CDR3 protein. The D gene is left open where the match is weak. Clone size, where shown, is once, few, many, or a class for clones that have expanded.

D: TRBD1
J: TRBJ2-7
size: .
length: 15
V: TRBV28
DNA: TGTGCCAGCAGTTTACATGGACAGGGTGACTACGAGCAGTACTTC
CDR3: CASSLHGQGDYEQYF

D: TRBD2
J: TRBJ2-5
size: .
length: 16
V: TRBV5-1
DNA: TGCGCCAGCAGCCATGGACTAGCGGGACACCAAGAGACCCAGTACTTC
CDR3: CASSHGLAGHQETQYF

D: TRBD1
J: TRBJ2-2
size: .
length: 14
V: TRBV19
DNA: TGTGCCAGCCCAGGGGGCTCGAACACCGGGGAGCTGTTTTTT
CDR3: CASPGGSNTGELFF

D: TRBD2
J: TRBJ2-3
size: .
length: 15
V: TRBV7-3
DNA: TGTGCCAGCAGCTTAATAGGCGGGAGGACAGATACGCAGTATTTT
CDR3: CASSLIGGRTDTQYF

D: TRBD1
J: TRBJ1-2
size: .
length: 14
V: TRBV19
DNA: TGTGCCAGTAGGGGCCGACAGGGGCAGTTTGGCTACACCTTC
CDR3: CASRGRQGQFGYTF

D: TRBD1
J: TRBJ1-6
size: .
length: 17
V: TRBV5-1
DNA: TGCGCCAGCAGCTTGGCGCCGCTGACAGGGGATAATTCACCCCTCCACTTT
CDR3: CASSLAPLTGDNSPLHF

D: .
J: TRBJ2-1
size: .
length: 14
V: TRBV5-4
DNA: TGTGCCAGCAGCGCACGGGGGCCCTACAATGAGCAGTTCTTC
CDR3: CASSARGPYNEQFF

D: .
J: TRBJ2-2
size: .
length: 14
V: TRBV6-1
DNA: TGTGCCAGCAATCACAGGGTTCGGGCCGGGGAGCTGTTTTTT
CDR3: CASNHRVRAGELFF

D: .
J: TRBJ1-1
size: once
length: 15
V: TRBV7-9
DNA: TGTGCCAGCAGCTTAGGGGTCAGGGCGGGGGGTGAAGCTTTCTTT
CDR3: CASSLGVRAGGEAFF

D: TRBD2
J: TRBJ2-3
size: few
length: 14
V: TRBV7-2
DNA: TGTGCCAGCAGCCGTGGACTAGAGACAGATACGCAGTATTTT
CDR3: CASSRGLETDTQYF

D: .
J: TRBJ2-3
size: .
length: 15
V: TRBV5-4
DNA: TGTGCCAGCAGCTTGTTCCCTAGCGCTCCGGATACGCAGTATTTT
CDR3: CASSLFPSAPDTQYF

D: .
J: TRBJ2-7
size: few
length: 14
V: TRBV10-2
DNA: TGCGCCAGCAGTGAGAGTGCGGGGTACTACGAGCAGTACTTC
CDR3: CASSESAGYYEQYF

D: .
J: TRBJ2-7
size: .
length: 16
V: TRBV11-3
DNA: TGTGCCAGCAGCTTATTCTCCGGGAGAGATACCTACGAGCAGTACTTC
CDR3: CASSLFSGRDTYEQYF

D: TRBD2
J: TRBJ2-1
size: .
length: 14
V: TRBV5-6
DNA: TGTGCCAGCAGCATACTAGCGAACTACAATGAGCAGTTCTTC
CDR3: CASSILANYNEQFF

D: TRBD2
J: TRBJ2-5
size: .
length: 16
V: TRBV6-5
DNA: TGTGCCAGCAGTTACTCGGCCGGGAGGGGGTTGGAGACCCAGTACTTC
CDR3: CASSYSAGRGLETQYF

D: TRBD2
J: TRBJ2-1
size: .
length: 15
V: TRBV15
DNA: TGTGCCACCAGCAGCTTTATAGCGGGAGAACGTGAGCAGTTCTTC
CDR3: CATSSFIAGEREQFF

D: TRBD2
J: TRBJ2-5
size: .
length: 14
V: TRBV19
DNA: TGTGCCAGTAGTGTGACTAGCCCGCCAGAGACCCAGTACTTC
CDR3: CASSVTSPPETQYF

D: TRBD2
J: TRBJ2-7
size: few
length: 15
V: TRBV2
DNA: TGTGCCAGCAGTGTCTTGTTAGCGGGGTCCTACGAGCAGTACTTC
CDR3: CASSVLLAGSYEQYF

D: TRBD1
J: TRBJ1-1
size: .
length: 14
V: TRBV19
DNA: TGTGCCAGTAGTTTACAGGGGGCTGACACTGAAGCTTTCTTT
CDR3: CASSLQGADTEAFF

D: .
J: TRBJ2-1
size: .
length: 15
V: TRBV29-1
DNA: TGCAGCGTTGAGGCTTGGCAGGGTCGAGGAATTGAGCAGTTCTTC
CDR3: CSVEAWQGRGIEQFF

D: .
J: TRBJ2-7
size: .
length: 16
V: TRBV9
DNA: TGTGCCAGCAGCGCGTCTATGAACGGGGACTCCTACGAGCAGTACTTC
CDR3: CASSASMNGDSYEQYF

D: .
J: TRBJ2-1
size: .
length: 16
V: TRBV18
DNA: TGTGCCAGCTCACCAGCCCAGGTTGGAGTAGCCGATGAGCAGTTCTTC
CDR3: CASSPAQVGVADEQFF

D: .
J: TRBJ2-1
size: once
length: 13
V: TRBV27
DNA: TGTGCCAGCAGTTTATCCAAAACAATCGAGCAGTTCTTC
CDR3: CASSLSKTIEQFF

D: .
J: TRBJ2-1
size: .
length: 12
V: TRBV28
DNA: TGTGCCAGCAGGCTAAGCAGCAATGAGCAGTTCTTC
CDR3: CASRLSSNEQFF

D: TRBD1
J: TRBJ2-3
size: once
length: 14
V: TRBV7-8
DNA: TGTGCCAGCACTCGGGACAGGGGCACAGATACGCAGTATTTT
CDR3: CASTRDRGTDTQYF

D: .
J: TRBJ1-5
size: .
length: 16
V: TRBV2
DNA: TGTGCCAGCAGTGAGACAGGTTACGGCATCAGCACGCCCCAGCATTTT
CDR3: CASSETGYGISTPQHF

D: .
J: TRBJ1-2
size: .
length: 14
V: TRBV6-5
DNA: TGTGCCAGCAGTAAACAAGGGGGAAAGGATGGCTACACCTTC
CDR3: CASSKQGGKDGYTF

D: TRBD2
J: TRBJ2-7
size: .
length: 15
V: TRBV5-1
DNA: TGCGCCAGCAGCTTTAGGCGGGAGGGCCCCTACGAGCAGTACTTC
CDR3: CASSFRREGPYEQYF

D: TRBD2
J: TRBJ2-1
size: .
length: 15
V: TRBV30
DNA: TGTGCCTGGAGTGCACCGGCCCAGCGGGAGGGTCAGCAGTTCTTC
CDR3: CAWSAPAQREGQQFF

D: .
J: TRBJ1-1
size: .
length: 15
V: TRBV28
DNA: TGTGCCAGCAGTTTGGCAGGATACATGAACACTGAAGCTTTCTTT
CDR3: CASSLAGYMNTEAFF

D: .
J: TRBJ2-2
size: .
length: 15
V: TRBV29-1
DNA: TGCAGCGTTGTCCTGAAGGCGGGCAACACCGGGGAGCTGTTTTTT
CDR3: CSVVLKAGNTGELFF

D: .
J: TRBJ2-3
size: .
length: 14
V: TRBV7-9
DNA: TGTGCCAGCAGCCGCAACCCGAGCACAGATACGCAGTATTTT
CDR3: CASSRNPSTDTQYF

D: TRBD1
J: TRBJ2-1
size: few
length: 14
V: TRBV5-4
DNA: TGTGCCAGCAGGGGGGACCCAGGGGGCGGTGAGCAGTTCTTC
CDR3: CASRGDPGGGEQFF

D: .
J: TRBJ2-7
size: .
length: 18
V: TRBV11-2
DNA: TGTGCCAGCAGCTCCCTCAGGGAAAAGGGTCGAAATAACTACGAGCAGTACTTC
CDR3: CASSSLREKGRNNYEQYF

D: TRBD2
J: TRBJ2-1
size: .
length: 15
V: TRBV19
DNA: TGTGCCAGTAGTTTTCTAGCGGGATCGGACAATGAGCAGTTCTTC
CDR3: CASSFLAGSDNEQFF

D: .
J: TRBJ2-5
size: .
length: 13
V: TRBV7-6
DNA: TGTGCCAGCAGCTTAGGACGGAAAGAGACCCAGTACTTC
CDR3: CASSLGRKETQYF

D: TRBD1
J: TRBJ1-2
size: .
length: 12
V: TRBV6-5
DNA: TGTGCCAGCAGTTACGACAGGGCTGGCTACACCTTC
CDR3: CASSYDRAGYTF

D: .
J: TRBJ1-6
size: .
length: 13
V: TRBV5-1
DNA: TGCGCCAGTCGAGACATCCCTAATTCACCCCTCCACTTT
CDR3: CASRDIPNSPLHF

D: .
J: TRBJ1-2
size: .
length: 14
V: TRBV5-4
DNA: TGTGCCAGCACCACCGAGACATTAAACTATGGCTACACCTTC
CDR3: CASTTETLNYGYTF

D: .
J: TRBJ1-3
size: .
length: 16
V: TRBV2
DNA: TGTGCCAGCAGTGAAGATACGACCCACTCTGGAAACACCATATATTTT
CDR3: CASSEDTTHSGNTIYF

D: .
J: TRBJ1-5
size: .
length: 13
V: TRBV19
DNA: TGTGCCAGTATGGCGGGCCCGAATCAGCCCCAGCATTTT
CDR3: CASMAGPNQPQHF

D: .
J: TRBJ2-2
size: .
length: 14
V: TRBV4-3
DNA: TGCGCCAGCAGCCAAGGTTTCCCAACCGGGGAGCTGTTTTTT
CDR3: CASSQGFPTGELFF

D: TRBD2
J: TRBJ2-3
size: .
length: 17
V: TRBV4-3
DNA: TGCGCCAGCAGCCAAGATTGGAGTAGCGGGAGTGTGAATACGCAGTATTTT
CDR3: CASSQDWSSGSVNTQYF

D: .
J: TRBJ2-2
size: .
length: 14
V: TRBV5-1
DNA: TGCGCCAGCAGCTTGGCCGTTCAAACCGGGGAGCTGTTTTTT
CDR3: CASSLAVQTGELFF

D: .
J: TRBJ2-7
size: .
length: 13
V: TRBV4-2
DNA: TGTGCCAGCAGCCAGGGTTCCCCCTACGAGCAGTACTTC
CDR3: CASSQGSPYEQYF

D: .
J: TRBJ1-2
size: .
length: 13
V: TRBV2
DNA: TGTGCCAGCAGTCCCGGGACGGTCTATGGCTACACCTTC
CDR3: CASSPGTVYGYTF

D: TRBD1
J: TRBJ2-4
size: .
length: 15
V: TRBV11-3
DNA: TGTTTGCCCATCCAGGGGGCCGAGGCCAAAAACATTCAGTACTTC
CDR3: CLPIQGAEAKNIQYF

D: .
J: TRBJ2-5
size: .
length: 13
V: TRBV6-5
DNA: TGTGCCAGCAGTTGGGCGGCGCAAGAGACCCAGTACTTC
CDR3: CASSWAAQETQYF

D: TRBD2
J: TRBJ2-1
size: .
length: 18
V: TRBV19
DNA: TGTGCCAGTGATCCTCAAGGGGGGCTAGCGGGAGGGCATAGTGAGCAGTTCTTC
CDR3: CASDPQGGLAGGHSEQFF

D: .
J: TRBJ2-7
size: .
length: 17
V: TRBV19
DNA: TGTGCCAGTAGTATGTCCCTTGGGCAGGCCGGTTCCTACGAGCAGTACTTC
CDR3: CASSMSLGQAGSYEQYF

D: TRBD2
J: TRBJ2-3
size: .
length: 15
V: TRBV7-2
DNA: TGTGCCAGCAGCGTCGGACTAGCGGGAGTAGATACGCAGTATTTT
CDR3: CASSVGLAGVDTQYF

D: .
J: TRBJ2-7
size: .
length: 12
V: TRBV19
DNA: TGTGCCAGTCGTGCCCATTCCTACGAGCAGTACTTC
CDR3: CASRAHSYEQYF

D: .
J: TRBJ1-6
size: .
length: 15
V: TRBV9
DNA: TGTGCCAGCAGCCCCCGACGGACCGATAATTCACCCCTCCACTTT
CDR3: CASSPRRTDNSPLHF

D: TRBD1
J: TRBJ2-7
size: .
length: 15
V: TRBV5-6
DNA: TGTGCCAGCAGCCTTCGGGGGACAGGAAGGAACGAGCAGTACTTC
CDR3: CASSLRGTGRNEQYF